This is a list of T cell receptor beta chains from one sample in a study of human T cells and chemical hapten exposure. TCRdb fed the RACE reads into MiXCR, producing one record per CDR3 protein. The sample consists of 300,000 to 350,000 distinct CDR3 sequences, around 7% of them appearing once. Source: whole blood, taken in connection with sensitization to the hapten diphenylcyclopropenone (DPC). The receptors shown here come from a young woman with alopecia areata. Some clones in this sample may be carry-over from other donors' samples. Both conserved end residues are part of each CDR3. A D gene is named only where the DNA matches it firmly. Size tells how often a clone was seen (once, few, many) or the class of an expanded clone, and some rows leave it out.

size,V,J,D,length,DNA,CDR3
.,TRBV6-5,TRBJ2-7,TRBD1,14,TGTGCCAGCACCGACCCCAGGGGGCGCAACGAGCAGTACTTC,CASTDPRGRNEQYF
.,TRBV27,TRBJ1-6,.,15,TGTGCCAGCAGTTTCCTCAGAGGGGCCGATTCACCCCTCCACTTT,CASSFLRGADSPLHF
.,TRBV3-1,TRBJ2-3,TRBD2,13,TGTGCCAGTTTAGCGGGGGGCCAGGTTACGCAGTATTTT,CASLAGGQVTQYF
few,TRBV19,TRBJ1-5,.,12,TGTGCCAGTAGTATCGTTGATCAGCCCCAGCATTTT,CASSIVDQPQHF
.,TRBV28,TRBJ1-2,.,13,TGTGCCAGCTTCTACAGGGCGGCAGAAGGCTACACCTTC,CASFYRAAEGYTF
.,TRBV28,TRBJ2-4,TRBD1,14,TGTGCCAGCAGAAACAGGGGGACAATGAACATTCAGTACTTC,CASRNRGTMNIQYF
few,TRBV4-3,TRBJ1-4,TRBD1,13,TGCGCCAGCAGCCAGGACAGGGAGGGAAAACTGTTTTTT,CASSQDREGKLFF
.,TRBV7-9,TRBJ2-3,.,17,TGTGCCAGCAGCTCAAACGGTGCGGGGGCCTACACAGATACGCAGTATTTT,CASSSNGAGAYTDTQYF
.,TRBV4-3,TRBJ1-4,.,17,TGCGCCAGCAGCCAAGACTCTTCAGGGCAGACTAATGAAAAACTGTTTTTT,CASSQDSSGQTNEKLFF
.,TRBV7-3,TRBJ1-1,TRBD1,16,TGTGCCAGCAGCCCCTCTCCAGGACAGGGTCCTTCTCGGGCTTTCTTT,CASSPSPGQGPSRAFF
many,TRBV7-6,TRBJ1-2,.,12,TGTGCCAGCAGCTCCTCAAGCTATGGCTACACCTTC,CASSSSSYGYTF
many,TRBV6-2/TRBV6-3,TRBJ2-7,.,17,TGTGCCAGCAGTTACCCGACCACCGGGACGGTGAAGGACGAGCAGTACTTC,CASSYPTTGTVKDEQYF
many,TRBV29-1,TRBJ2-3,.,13,TGCAGCGTTAACGGGTTTAGCACAGATACGCAGTATTTT,CSVNGFSTDTQYF
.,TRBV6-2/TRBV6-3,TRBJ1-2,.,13,TGTGCCAGCACCCACAGGGTTAACTATGGCTACACCTTC,CASTHRVNYGYTF
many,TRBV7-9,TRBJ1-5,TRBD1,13,TGTGCCAGCAGTGGACAGGGGGATCAGCCCCAGCATTTT,CASSGQGDQPQHF
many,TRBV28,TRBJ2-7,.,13,TGTGCCAGCAGTTTAGATAGGTCGGAGGAGCAGTACTTC,CASSLDRSEEQYF
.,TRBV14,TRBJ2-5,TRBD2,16,TGTGCCAGCAGCCAAGTCCGTGGTAGCGGGGGTGAGACCCAGTACTTC,CASSQVRGSGGETQYF
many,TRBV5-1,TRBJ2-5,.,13,TGCGCCAGCAGCTTCGGGGGCGGAGAGACCCAGTACTTC,CASSFGGGETQYF
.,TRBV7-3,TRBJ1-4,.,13,TGTGCCAGCAGCACGGTTGCAGGTGAAAAACTGTTTTTT,CASSTVAGEKLFF
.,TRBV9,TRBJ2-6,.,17,TGTGCCAGCAGCGTAGGCAGCTCGTATTCTGGGGCCAACGTCCTGACTTTC,CASSVGSSYSGANVLTF
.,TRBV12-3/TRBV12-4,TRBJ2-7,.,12,TGTGCCAGCAGTTTTCTGGTCCACGAGCAGTACTTC,CASSFLVHEQYF
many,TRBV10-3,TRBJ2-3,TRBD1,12,TGTGCCACCAAGACAGGGAATGGGGCGCAGTATTTT,CATKTGNGAQYF
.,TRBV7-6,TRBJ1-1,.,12,TGTGCCAGCAGCTCGGGACAAACTAAAGCTTTCTTT,CASSSGQTKAFF
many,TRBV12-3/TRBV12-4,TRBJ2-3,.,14,TGTGCCAGCAGTTGGTCGGGCTCAGGAGATACGCAGTATTTT,CASSWSGSGDTQYF
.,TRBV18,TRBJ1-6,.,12,TGTGCCAGCTCACCACCGGGGGATTCCCTCCACTTT,CASSPPGDSLHF
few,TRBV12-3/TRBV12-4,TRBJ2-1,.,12,TGTGCCAGCAGTCCCTTTGCCGATGAGCAGTTCTTC,CASSPFADEQFF
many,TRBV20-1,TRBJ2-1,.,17,TGCAGTGCTACCCATCAGGTGGGCGGGGTGTCCTACAATGAGCAGTTCTTC,CSATHQVGGVSYNEQFF
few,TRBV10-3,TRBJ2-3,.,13,TGTGCCATCAGGGAGGGCCCCTCGGGAGAGCAGTATTTT,CAIREGPSGEQYF
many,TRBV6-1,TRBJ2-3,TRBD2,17,TGTGCCAGCAGTGAGCTTCTTCTAGCGGGGGGCGCAGATACGCAGTATTTT,CASSELLLAGGADTQYF
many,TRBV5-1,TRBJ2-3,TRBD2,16,TGCGCCAGCAGCTTGGAACCAGCGGGGGGGGAAGATACGCAGTATTTT,CASSLEPAGGEDTQYF
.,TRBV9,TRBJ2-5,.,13,TGTGCCAGCAGCGTACAGAGTCAAGAGACCCAGTACTTC,CASSVQSQETQYF
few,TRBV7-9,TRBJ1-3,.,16,TGTGCCAGCAGCTTAGTAGTCGGGATCTCTGGAAACACCATATATTTT,CASSLVVGISGNTIYF
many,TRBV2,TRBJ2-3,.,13,TGTGCCAGCAGTGAAGCCTCAACAGATACGCAGTATTTT,CASSEASTDTQYF
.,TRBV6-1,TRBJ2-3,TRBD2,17,TGTGCCAGCACCCCCCGGACTAGCGGGGGAGTTACAGATACGCAGTATTTT,CASTPRTSGGVTDTQYF
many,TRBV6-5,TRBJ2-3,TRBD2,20,TGTGCCAGCAGTTACCGTCCGGGACTAGCGGGGGAGAAACGCACAGATACGCAGTATTTT,CASSYRPGLAGEKRTDTQYF
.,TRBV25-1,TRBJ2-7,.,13,TGTGCCAGCAGTGGAGTGGGGGCTTACGAGCAGTACTTC,CASSGVGAYEQYF
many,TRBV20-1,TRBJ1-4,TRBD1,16,TGCAGTGCTAGAGCCCAGAGACAGGGCCTGGGGGAAAAACTGTTTTTT,CSARAQRQGLGEKLFF
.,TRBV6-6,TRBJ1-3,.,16,TGTGCCAGCACCGACATCTACTCGTCGTTTAGAAACACCATATATTTT,CASTDIYSSFRNTIYF
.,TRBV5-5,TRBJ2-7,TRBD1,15,TGTGCCAGCCGGGTTCGCGACAGGGGAGTGTACGAGCAGTACTTC,CASRVRDRGVYEQYF
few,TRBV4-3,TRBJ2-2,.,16,TGCGCCAGCAGCCAACTGAGGGGGGACGGCACCGGGGAGCTGTTTTTT,CASSQLRGDGTGELFF
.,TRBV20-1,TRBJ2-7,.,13,TGCAGTGCTAGAGAGAGGGGTCCGAGCGAGCAGTACTTC,CSARERGPSEQYF
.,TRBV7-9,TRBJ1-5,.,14,TGTGCCAGCAGCTCTAGACAGTCCAATCAGCCCCAGCATTTT,CASSSRQSNQPQHF
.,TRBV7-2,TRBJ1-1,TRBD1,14,TGTGCCAGCACCCCTGGGACAGGGGTCACTGAAGCTTTCTTT,CASTPGTGVTEAFF
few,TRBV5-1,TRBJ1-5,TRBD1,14,TGCGCCAGCAGCCCACAGGGGGCAGGTCAGCCCCAGCATTTT,CASSPQGAGQPQHF
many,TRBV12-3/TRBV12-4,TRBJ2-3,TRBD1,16,TGTGCCAGCAGTTTAGCTAGGACAGGTGGCACAGATACGCAGTATTTT,CASSLARTGGTDTQYF
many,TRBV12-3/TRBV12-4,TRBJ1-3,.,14,TGTGCCAGCGGATATACGAGCTCTGGAAACACCATATATTTT,CASGYTSSGNTIYF
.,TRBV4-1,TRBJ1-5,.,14,TGCGCCAGCAGCCGGGTGGAGTTCAATCAGCCCCAGCATTTT,CASSRVEFNQPQHF
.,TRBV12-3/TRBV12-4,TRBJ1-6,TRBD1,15,TGTGCCAGCAGTTCTCACAGGGGGCTTGGATCACCCCTCCACTTT,CASSSHRGLGSPLHF
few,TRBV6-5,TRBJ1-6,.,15,TGTGCCAGCAGCCCGGAGGGCTCCTATAATTCACCCCTCCACTTT,CASSPEGSYNSPLHF
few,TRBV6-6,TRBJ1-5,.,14,TGTGCCAGCAGTTACGGGGTTAGCAATCAGCCCCAGCATTTT,CASSYGVSNQPQHF
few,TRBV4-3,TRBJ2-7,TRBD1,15,TGCGCCAGCAGCGGACAGGGGCGGGGCTCCTACGAGCAGTACTTC,CASSGQGRGSYEQYF
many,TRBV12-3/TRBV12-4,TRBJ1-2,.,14,TGTGCCAGCAGTTTTGGGCCCCTTGCCTATGGCTACACCTTC,CASSFGPLAYGYTF
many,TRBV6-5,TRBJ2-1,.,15,TGTGCCAGCAGTTTCAAAGGGGGGGTTTACAATGAGCAGTTCTTC,CASSFKGGVYNEQFF
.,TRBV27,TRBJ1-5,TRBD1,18,TGTGCCAGCAGTTTCTGGATGGCTTCCGGGACAGATAATCAGCCCCAGCATTTT,CASSFWMASGTDNQPQHF